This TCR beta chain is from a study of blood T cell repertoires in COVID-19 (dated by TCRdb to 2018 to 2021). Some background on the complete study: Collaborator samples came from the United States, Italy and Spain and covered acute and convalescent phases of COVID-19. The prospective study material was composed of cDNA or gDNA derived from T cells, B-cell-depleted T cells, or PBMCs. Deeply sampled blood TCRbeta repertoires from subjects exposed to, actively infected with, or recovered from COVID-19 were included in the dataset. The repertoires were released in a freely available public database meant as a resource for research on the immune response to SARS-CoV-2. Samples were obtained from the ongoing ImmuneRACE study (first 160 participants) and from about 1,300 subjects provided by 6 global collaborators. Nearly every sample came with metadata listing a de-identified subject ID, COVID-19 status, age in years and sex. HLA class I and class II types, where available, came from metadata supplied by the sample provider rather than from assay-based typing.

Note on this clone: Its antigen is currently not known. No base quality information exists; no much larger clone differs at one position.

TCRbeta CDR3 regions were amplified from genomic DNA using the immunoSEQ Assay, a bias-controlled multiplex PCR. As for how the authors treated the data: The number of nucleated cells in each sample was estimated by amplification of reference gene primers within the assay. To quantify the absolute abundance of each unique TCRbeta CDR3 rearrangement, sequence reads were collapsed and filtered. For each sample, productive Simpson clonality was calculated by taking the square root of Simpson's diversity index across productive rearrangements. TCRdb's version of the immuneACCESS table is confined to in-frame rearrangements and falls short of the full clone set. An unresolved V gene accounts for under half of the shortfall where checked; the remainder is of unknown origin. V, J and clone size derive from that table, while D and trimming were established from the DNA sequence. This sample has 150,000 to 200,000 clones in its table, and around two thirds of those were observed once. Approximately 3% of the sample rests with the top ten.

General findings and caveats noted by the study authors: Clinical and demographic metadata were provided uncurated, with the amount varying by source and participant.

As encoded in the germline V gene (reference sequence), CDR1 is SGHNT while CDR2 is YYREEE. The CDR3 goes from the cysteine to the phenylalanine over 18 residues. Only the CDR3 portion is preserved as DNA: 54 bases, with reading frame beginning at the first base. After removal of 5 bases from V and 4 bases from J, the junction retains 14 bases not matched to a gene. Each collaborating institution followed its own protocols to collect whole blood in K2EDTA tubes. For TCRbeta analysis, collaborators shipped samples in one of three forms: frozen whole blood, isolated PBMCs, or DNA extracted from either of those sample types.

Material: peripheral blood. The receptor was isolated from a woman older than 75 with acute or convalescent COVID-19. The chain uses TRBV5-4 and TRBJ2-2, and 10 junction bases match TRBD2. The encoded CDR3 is CASRAGASGRGSTGELFF. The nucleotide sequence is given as TGTGCCAGCAGAGCGGGGGCTAGCGGGAGAGGTAGCACCGGGGAGCTGTTTTTT.